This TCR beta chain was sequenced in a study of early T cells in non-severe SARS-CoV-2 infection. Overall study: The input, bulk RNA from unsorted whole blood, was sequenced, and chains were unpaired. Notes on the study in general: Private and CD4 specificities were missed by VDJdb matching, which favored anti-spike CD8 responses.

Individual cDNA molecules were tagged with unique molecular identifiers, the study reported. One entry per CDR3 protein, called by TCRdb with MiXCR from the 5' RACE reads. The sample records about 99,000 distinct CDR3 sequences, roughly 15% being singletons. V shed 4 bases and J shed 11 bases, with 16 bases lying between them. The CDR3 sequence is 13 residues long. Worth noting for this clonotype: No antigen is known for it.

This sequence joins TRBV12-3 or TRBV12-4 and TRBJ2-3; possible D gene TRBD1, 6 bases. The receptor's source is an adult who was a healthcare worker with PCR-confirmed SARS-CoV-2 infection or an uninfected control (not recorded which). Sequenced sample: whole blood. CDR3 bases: TGTGCCAGCAGTTCACAAGGGGGAAATATGCAGTATTTT. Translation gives CASSSQGGNMQYF.